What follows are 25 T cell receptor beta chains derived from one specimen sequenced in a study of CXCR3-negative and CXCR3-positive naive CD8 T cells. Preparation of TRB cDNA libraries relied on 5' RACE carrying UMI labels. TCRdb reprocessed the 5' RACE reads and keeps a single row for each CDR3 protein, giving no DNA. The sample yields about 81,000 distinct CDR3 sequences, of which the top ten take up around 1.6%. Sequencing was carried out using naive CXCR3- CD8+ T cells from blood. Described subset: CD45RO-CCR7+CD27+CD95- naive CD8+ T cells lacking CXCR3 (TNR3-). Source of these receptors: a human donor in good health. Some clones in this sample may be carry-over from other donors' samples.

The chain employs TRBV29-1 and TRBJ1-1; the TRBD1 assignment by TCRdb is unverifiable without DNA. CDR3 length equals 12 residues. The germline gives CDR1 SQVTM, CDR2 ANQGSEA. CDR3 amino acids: CSVGTADTEAFF.

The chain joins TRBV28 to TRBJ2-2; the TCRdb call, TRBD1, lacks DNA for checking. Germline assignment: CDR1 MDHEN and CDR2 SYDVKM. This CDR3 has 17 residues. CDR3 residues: CASSLSRLIMNTGELFF.

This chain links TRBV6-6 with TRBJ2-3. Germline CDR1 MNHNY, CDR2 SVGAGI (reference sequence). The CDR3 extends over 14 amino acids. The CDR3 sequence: CASVGWTSTDTQYF.

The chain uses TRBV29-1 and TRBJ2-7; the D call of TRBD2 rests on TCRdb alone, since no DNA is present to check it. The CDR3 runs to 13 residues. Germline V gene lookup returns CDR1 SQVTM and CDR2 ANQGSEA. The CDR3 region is CSVRTSDSYEQYF.

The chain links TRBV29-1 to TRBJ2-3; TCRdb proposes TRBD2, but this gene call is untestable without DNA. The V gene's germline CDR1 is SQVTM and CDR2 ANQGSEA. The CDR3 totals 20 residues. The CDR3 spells CSVEGVTWYGTSGSADTQYF.

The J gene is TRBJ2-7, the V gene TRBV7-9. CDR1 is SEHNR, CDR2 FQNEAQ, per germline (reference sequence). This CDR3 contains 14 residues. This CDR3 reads CATTMVEKSYEQYF.

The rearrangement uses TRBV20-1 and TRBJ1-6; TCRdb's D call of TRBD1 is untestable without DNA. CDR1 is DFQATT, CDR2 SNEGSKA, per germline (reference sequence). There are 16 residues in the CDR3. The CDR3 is CSASFDRGRFNSPLHF.

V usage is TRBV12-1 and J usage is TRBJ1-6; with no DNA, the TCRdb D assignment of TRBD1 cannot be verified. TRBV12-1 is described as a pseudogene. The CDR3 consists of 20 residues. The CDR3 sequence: CASSFSRSSGGDQDNSPLHF.

The CDR3: CASSLDPPSWNTGELFF. V and J are TRBV7-8 and TRBJ2-2; TCRdb picks TRBD1, but there is no DNA to check that call. Germline values: CDR1 SGHVS, CDR2 FQNEAQ. CDR3 size: 17 residues. The entire variable domain, with the rest obtained from reference TRBV7-8 and TRBJ2-2, is as follows: GAGVSQSPRYKVAKRGQDVALRCDPISGHVSLFWYQQALGQGPEFLTYFQNEAQLDKSGLPSDRFFAERPEGSVSTLKIQRTQQEDSAVYLCASSLDPPSWNTGELFFGEGSRLTVL.

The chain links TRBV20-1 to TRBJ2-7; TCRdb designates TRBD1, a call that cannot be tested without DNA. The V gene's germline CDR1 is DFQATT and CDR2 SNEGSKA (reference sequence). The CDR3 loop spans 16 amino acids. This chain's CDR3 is CSARDEKTANFYEQYF.

The CDR3 protein is CASSFTSGRATTGEQYF. This chain connects TRBV27 to TRBJ2-7; as DNA is missing, the TRBD2 call by TCRdb cannot be tested. Germline CDR1 and CDR2: MNHEY and SMNVEV (reference sequence). The CDR3 runs to 17 residues.

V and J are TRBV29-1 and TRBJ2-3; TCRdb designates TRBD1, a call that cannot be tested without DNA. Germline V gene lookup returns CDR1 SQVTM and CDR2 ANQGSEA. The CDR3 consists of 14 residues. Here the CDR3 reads CSVEEGVRTDTQYF.

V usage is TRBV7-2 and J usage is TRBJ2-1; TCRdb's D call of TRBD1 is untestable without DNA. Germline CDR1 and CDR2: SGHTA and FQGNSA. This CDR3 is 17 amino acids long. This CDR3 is CASSLFRGDSSYNEQFF.

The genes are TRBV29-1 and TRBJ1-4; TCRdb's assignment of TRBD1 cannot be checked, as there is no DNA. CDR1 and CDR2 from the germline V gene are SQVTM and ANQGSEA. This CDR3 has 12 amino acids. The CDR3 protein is CSVEGGDEKLFF.

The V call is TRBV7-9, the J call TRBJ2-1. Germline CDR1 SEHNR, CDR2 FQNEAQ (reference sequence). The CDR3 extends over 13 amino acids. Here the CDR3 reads CASSLEGTAESFF.

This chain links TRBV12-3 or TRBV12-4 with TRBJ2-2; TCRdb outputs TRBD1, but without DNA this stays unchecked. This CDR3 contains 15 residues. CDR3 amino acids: CASSHPDSSTGELFF.

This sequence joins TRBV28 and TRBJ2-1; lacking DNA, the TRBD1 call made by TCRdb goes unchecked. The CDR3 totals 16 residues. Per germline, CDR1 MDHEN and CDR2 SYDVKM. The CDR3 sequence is CASSPETGGAYNEQFF.

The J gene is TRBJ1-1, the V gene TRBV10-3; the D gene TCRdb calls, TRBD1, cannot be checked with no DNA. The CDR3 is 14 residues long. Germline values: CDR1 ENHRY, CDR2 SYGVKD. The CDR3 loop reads CAISETGGNTEAFF.

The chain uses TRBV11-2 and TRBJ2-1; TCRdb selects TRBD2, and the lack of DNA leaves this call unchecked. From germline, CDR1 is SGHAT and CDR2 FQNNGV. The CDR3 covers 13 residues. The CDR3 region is CASSPRLANEQFF.

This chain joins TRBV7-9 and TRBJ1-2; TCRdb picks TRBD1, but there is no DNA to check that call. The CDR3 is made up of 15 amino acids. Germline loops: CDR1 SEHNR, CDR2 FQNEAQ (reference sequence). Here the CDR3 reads CASSLAINRENGYTF.

CDR3 in amino acids: CASSYEYEQYF. The J gene is TRBJ2-7, the V gene TRBV6-2 or TRBV6-3. Per the germline V gene, CDR1 is MNHEY and CDR2 is SVGEGT. The CDR3 is 11 residues long.

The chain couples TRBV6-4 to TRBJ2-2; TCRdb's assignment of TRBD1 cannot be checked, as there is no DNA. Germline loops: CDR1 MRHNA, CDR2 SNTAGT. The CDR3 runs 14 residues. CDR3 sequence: CASRYRGDTGELFF.

This CDR3 is CASSLIAGGPYNEQFF. The chain recombines TRBV12-3 or TRBV12-4 with TRBJ2-1; the D call from TCRdb, TRBD2, cannot be confirmed without DNA. This CDR3 has 16 residues.

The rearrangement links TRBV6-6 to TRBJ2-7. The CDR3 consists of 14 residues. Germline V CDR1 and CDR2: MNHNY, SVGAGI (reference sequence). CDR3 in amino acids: CASRHVGYSYEQYF.

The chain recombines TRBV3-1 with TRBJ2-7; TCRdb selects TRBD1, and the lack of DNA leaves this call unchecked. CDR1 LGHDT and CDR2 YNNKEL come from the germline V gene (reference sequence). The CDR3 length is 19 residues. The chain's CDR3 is CASSQDYDRGRPRFYEQYF.